This is a list of T cell receptor beta chains from one sample in a study of Ad26.COV2.S vaccination and SARS-CoV-2 variants. Clones were sequenced by immunoSEQ multiplex PCR, and TCRdb holds only the in-frame ones, with some missing. The top ten clones hold 4.5% to 7.5% of a sample with about 180,000 clones, about 83% of them seen once. The specimen was peripheral blood, collected after recovery from COVID-19. Every receptor here comes from a human donor who had recovered from COVID-19. The CDR3 runs from the conserved cysteine through the conserved F or W. D genes are given only for firm matches. Clone size is given for some rows only: seen once, a few or many times, or a class if the clone is expanded.

NA	NA	TRBV7-9	14	TRBJ2-5	TGTGCCAGCAGCTCGCGACTGGTAGAAGAGACCCAGTACTTC	CASSSRLVEETQYF
NA	NA	TRBV18	15	TRBJ1-1	TGTGCCAGCTCACCACAGAGGGAGACGAACACTGAAGCTTTCTTT	CASSPQRETNTEAFF
NA	TRBD1	TRBV7-9	15	TRBJ1-1	TGTGCCAGCAGCCCTGGACAGGGCGGGAACACTGAAGCTTTCTTT	CASSPGQGGNTEAFF
NA	TRBD1	TRBV7-9	13	TRBJ1-2	TGTGCCAGCAGCTTGACAGGGGACTATGGCTACACCTTC	CASSLTGDYGYTF
NA	TRBD1	TRBV13	15	TRBJ1-6	TGTGCCAGCAGCTTCGGGACAGGAAGGGATTCACCCCTCCACTTT	CASSFGTGRDSPLHF
NA	TRBD2	TRBV9	15	TRBJ2-3	TGTGCCAGCAGCGTATTAGCGGGGGGCACAGATACGCAGTATTTT	CASSVLAGGTDTQYF
NA	TRBD1	TRBV6-6	13	TRBJ1-2	TGTGCCAGCAGTAAGACAGGGGGCCCTGGCTACACCTTC	CASSKTGGPGYTF
NA	NA	TRBV6-5	15	TRBJ1-1	TGTGCCAGCACAACGGGTATTCTCATGAACACTGAAGCTTTCTTT	CASTTGILMNTEAFF
NA	TRBD1	TRBV19	17	TRBJ1-3	TGTGCCAGTAGCATGGACAGGGAGGGAAGGGATGGAAACACCATATATTTT	CASSMDREGRDGNTIYF
NA	TRBD2	TRBV4-2	16	TRBJ2-5	TGTGCCAGCAGCCAAGAACGAGCGGGGGCTTGGGAGACCCAGTACTTC	CASSQERAGAWETQYF
few	TRBD2	TRBV6-5	16	TRBJ2-7	TGTGCCAGCAGTTACTCGTCGGGGGGGTTCTCCTACGAGCAGTACTTC	CASSYSSGGFSYEQYF
NA	NA	TRBV15	13	TRBJ1-6	TGTGCCGCTGGGATCGGCGGTAATTCACCCCTCCACTTT	CAAGIGGNSPLHF
NA	TRBD2	TRBV6-4	16	TRBJ2-3	TGTGCCAGCAGAGAACTAGCGGGGGGTTCTACAGATACGCAGTATTTT	CASRELAGGSTDTQYF
NA	TRBD2	TRBV10-2	15	TRBJ2-5	TGCGCCAGCAGGGCCGGGACTAGCGGGAGAGAGACCCAGTACTTC	CASRAGTSGRETQYF
NA	TRBD2	TRBV4-1	17	TRBJ2-1	TGCGCCAGCAGCCACAGAACGACTAGCGGGAGGGGTAATGAGCAGTTCTTC	CASSHRTTSGRGNEQFF
NA	NA	TRBV28	13	TRBJ1-2	TGTGCCAGCAGTTCGGGGACGGTCTATGGCTACACCTTC	CASSSGTVYGYTF
NA	NA	TRBV7-8	15	TRBJ2-7	TGTGCCAGCAGCCTTATAACAGGGTCACGATCCGAGCAGTACTTC	CASSLITGSRSEQYF
NA	NA	TRBV5-8	15	TRBJ1-1	TGTGCCAGCAGCCTCGGAGGCGGTTGGGACACTGAAGCTTTCTTT	CASSLGGGWDTEAFF
NA	NA	TRBV5-4	17	TRBJ2-6	TGTGCCAGCAGCCGCGATGGGGTCCCCTCTGGGGCCAACGTCCTGACTTTC	CASSRDGVPSGANVLTF
once	NA	TRBV5-6	13	TRBJ2-1	TGTGCCAGCCTACAGGGAGTATACAATGAGCAGTTCTTC	CASLQGVYNEQFF
NA	NA	TRBV5-1	14	TRBJ1-3	TGCGCCAGCAGCTTGGGGACCTCCCTTAACACCATATATTTT	CASSLGTSLNTIYF
NA	NA	TRBV4-1	16	TRBJ1-5	TGCGCCAGCAGCCAAGGGGCAGCTTCCCTAAATCAGCCCCAGCATTTT	CASSQGAASLNQPQHF
NA	NA	TRBV1	18	TRBJ2-3	TGCACCAGCAGCCAAGATCGTGGCACGGGGGCCCCCACAGATACGCAGTATTTT	CTSSQDRGTGAPTDTQYF
many	TRBD2	TRBV20-1	15	TRBJ2-1	TGCAGTGCTAGTTTGCCTAGCGGGAGAACGAATGAGCAGTTCTTC	CSASLPSGRTNEQFF
NA	TRBD2	TRBV5-4	13	TRBJ2-5	TGTGCCGGACGGGTGGGGGGGTCGGAGACCCAGTACTTC	CAGRVGGSETQYF
NA	TRBD1	TRBV18	15	TRBJ1-2	TGTGCCAGCTCACTCGAACAGGGGGCCGGCTATGGCTACACCTTC	CASSLEQGAGYGYTF
NA	NA	TRBV6-5	14	TRBJ2-7	TGTGCCAGCCGCTTCGACACGAGCTCCTACGAGCAGTACTTC	CASRFDTSSYEQYF
NA	TRBD1	TRBV5-1	15	TRBJ2-5	TGCGCCAGCAGCTCGGGGACAGTGACGGGAGAGACCCAGTACTTC	CASSSGTVTGETQYF
NA	TRBD1	TRBV5-1	16	TRBJ1-1	TGCGCCAGCAGCCTCCGGGACAGGGGAGAGAGCACTGAAGCTTTCTTT	CASSLRDRGESTEAFF
few	NA	TRBV6-1	16	TRBJ1-5	TGTGCCAGCAGTGAAGCGGACTCCCGGGGCAATCAGCCCCAGCATTTT	CASSEADSRGNQPQHF
once	TRBD2	TRBV7-2	18	TRBJ2-2	TGTGCCAGCAGTCCCCTTGCTTCTAGCGGGGGGCCCACCGGGGAGCTGTTTTTT	CASSPLASSGGPTGELFF
NA	NA	TRBV10-3	13	TRBJ1-4	TGTGCCATCAGTGGGGGGGGAATGGAAAAACTGTTTTTT	CAISGGGMEKLFF
NA	NA	TRBV14	13	TRBJ2-7	TGTGCCAGCAGCCCCTTAGGGACCGCCGAGCAGTACTTC	CASSPLGTAEQYF
NA	NA	TRBV29-1	13	TRBJ1-5	TGCAGCGTTGAACGTCAAATCAATCAGCCCCAGCATTTT	CSVERQINQPQHF
once	NA	TRBV5-1	15	TRBJ1-6	TGCGCCAGCAGCTTGGAGGGGCCGGGGAATTCACCCCTCCACTTT	CASSLEGPGNSPLHF
NA	TRBD2	TRBV27	16	TRBJ2-1	TGTGCCAGCAGTCCCCAGGGTAGCGGGATCTACAATGAGCAGTTCTTC	CASSPQGSGIYNEQFF
NA	NA	TRBV28	15	TRBJ2-5	TGTGCCAGCAGTATACCTATGCGAGGGGTGGAGACCCAGTACTTC	CASSIPMRGVETQYF
NA	TRBD2	TRBV7-3	14	TRBJ2-1	TGTGCCAGCAGCATCGATGGCGGGAGAAATGAGCAGTTCTTC	CASSIDGGRNEQFF
NA	TRBD2	TRBV5-4	17	TRBJ2-3	TGTGCCAGCAGCTCCTATCGACTAGCGGGATCCACAGATACGCAGTATTTT	CASSSYRLAGSTDTQYF
NA	NA	TRBV3-1/TRBV3-2	20	TRBJ2-7	TGTGCCAGCAGCCAACCTACGGGAACAAACCCTTACTATAGCTCCTACGAGCAGTACTTC	CASSQPTGTNPYYSSYEQYF
NA	NA	TRBV11-1	16	TRBJ2-2	TGTGCCAGCAGCCCACGAAGGGGGGGAAACACCGGGGAGCTGTTTTTT	CASSPRRGGNTGELFF
NA	NA	TRBV25-1	14	TRBJ2-5	TGTGCCAGCAGTGAATCCGGGCCACAAGAGACCCAGTACTTC	CASSESGPQETQYF
NA	NA	TRBV28	13	TRBJ2-2	TGTGCCAGCTGGGACTCAAACACCGGGGAGCTGTTTTTT	CASWDSNTGELFF
NA	NA	TRBV7-3	13	TRBJ1-1	TGTGCCAGCAGCTCAGGGGTTAGCACTGAAGCTTTCTTT	CASSSGVSTEAFF
few	NA	TRBV11-2	14	TRBJ1-6	TGTGCCAGCAGTTATCTTAGGGGTAATTCACCCCTCCACTTT	CASSYLRGNSPLHF
few	TRBD2	TRBV5-1	16	TRBJ2-1	TGCGCCAGCAGCTCTCTGACTAGCGGCCCCTACAATGAGCAGTTCTTC	CASSSLTSGPYNEQFF